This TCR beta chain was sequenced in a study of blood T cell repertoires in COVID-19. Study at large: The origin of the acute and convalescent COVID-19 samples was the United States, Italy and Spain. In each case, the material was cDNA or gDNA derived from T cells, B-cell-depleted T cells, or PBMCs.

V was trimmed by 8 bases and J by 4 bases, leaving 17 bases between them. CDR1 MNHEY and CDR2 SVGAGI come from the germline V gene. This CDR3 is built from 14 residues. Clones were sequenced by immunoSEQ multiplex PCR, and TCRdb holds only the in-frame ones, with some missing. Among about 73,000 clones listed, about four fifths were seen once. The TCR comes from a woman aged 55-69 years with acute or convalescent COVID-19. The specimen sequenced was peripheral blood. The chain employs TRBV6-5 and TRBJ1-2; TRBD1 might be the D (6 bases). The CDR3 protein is CASRDKGIFYGYTF. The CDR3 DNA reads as TGTGCCAGCCGGGACAAGGGGATCTTCTATGGCTACACCTTC.